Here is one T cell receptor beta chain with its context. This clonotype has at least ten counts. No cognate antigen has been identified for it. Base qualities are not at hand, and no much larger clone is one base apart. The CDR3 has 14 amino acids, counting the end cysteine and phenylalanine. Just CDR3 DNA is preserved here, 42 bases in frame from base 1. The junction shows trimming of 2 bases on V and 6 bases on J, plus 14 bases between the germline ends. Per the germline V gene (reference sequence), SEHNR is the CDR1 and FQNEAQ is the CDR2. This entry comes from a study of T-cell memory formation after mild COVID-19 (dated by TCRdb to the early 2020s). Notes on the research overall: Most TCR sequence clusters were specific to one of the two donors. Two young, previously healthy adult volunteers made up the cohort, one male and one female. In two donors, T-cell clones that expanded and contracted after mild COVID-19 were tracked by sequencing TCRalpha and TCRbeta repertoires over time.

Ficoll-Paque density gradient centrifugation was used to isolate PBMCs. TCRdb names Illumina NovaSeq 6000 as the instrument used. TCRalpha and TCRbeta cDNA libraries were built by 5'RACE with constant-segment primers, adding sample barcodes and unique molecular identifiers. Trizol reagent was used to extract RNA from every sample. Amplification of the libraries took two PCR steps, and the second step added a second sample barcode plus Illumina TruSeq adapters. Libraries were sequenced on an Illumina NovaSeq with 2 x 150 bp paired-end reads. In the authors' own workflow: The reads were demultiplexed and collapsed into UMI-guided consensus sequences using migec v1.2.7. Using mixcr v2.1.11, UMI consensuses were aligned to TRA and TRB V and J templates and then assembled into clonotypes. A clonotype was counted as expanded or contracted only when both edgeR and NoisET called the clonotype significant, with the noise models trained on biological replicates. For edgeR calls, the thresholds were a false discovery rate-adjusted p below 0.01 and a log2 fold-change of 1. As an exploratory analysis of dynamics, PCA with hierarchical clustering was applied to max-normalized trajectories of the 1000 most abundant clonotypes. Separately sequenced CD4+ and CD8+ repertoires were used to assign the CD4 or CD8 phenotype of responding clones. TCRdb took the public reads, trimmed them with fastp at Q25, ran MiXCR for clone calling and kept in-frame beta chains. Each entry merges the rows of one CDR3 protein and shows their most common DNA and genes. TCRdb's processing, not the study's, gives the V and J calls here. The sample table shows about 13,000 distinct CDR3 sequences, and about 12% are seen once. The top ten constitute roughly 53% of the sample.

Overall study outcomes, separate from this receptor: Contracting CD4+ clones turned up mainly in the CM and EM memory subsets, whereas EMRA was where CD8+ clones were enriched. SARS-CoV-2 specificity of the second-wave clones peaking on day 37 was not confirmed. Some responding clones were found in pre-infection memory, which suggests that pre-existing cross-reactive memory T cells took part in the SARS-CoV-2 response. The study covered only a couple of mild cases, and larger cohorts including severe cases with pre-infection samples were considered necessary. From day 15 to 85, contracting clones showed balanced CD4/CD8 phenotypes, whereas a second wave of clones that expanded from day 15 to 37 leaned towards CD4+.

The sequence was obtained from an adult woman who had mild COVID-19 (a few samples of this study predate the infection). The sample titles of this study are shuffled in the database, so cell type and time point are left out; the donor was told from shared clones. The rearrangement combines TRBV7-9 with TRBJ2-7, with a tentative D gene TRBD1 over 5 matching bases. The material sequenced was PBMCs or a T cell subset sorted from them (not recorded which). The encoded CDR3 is CASSLQGYLGEQYF. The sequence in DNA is TGTGCCAGCAGCTTACAGGGATACCTAGGCGAGCAGTACTTC.